This entry lists 10 T cell receptor beta chains sequenced from one sample in a study of blood T cell repertoires in COVID-19. The repertoire was sequenced with immunoSEQ multiplex PCR; TCRdb's copy has only in-frame clones and lacks some. The table lists around 85,000 clones, roughly 87% of them singletons. The sample taken for sequencing was peripheral blood. Source of these receptors: a man aged 55 to 70 with acute or convalescent COVID-19.

The chain employs TRBV5-5 and TRBJ1-2, with D unclear. The CDR3 is 12 amino acids. The V gene lost 2 bases and the J gene lost 8 bases, with 10 bases spanning the gap. The germline V gene has CDR1 SGHKS and CDR2 YYEKEE (reference sequence). Here the CDR3 DNA reads TGTGCCAGCAGCTTTCGGACGGGGGGCTACACCTTC. It translates to CASSFRTGGYTF.

V gene TRBV5-1 combines with J gene TRBJ2-6; 7 nucleotides line up with TRBD1. The germline CDR1 and CDR2 sequences are SGHRS and YFSETQ. The CDR3 is 18 amino acids. The junction had 11 bases not matched to a gene; V was cut back by 5 bases and J by 0 bases. CDR3 residues: CASSSGTAPNSGANVLTF. The CDR3 DNA reads as TGCGCCAGCAGTTCAGGGACAGCACCTAACTCTGGGGCCAACGTCCTGACTTTC.

The rearrangement joins TRBV29-1 to TRBJ2-3, with 8 bases fitting TRBD2. CDR1 and CDR2 from the germline V gene are SQVTM and ANQGSEA. V shed 4 bases, J shed 0 bases, and the junction held 12 bases outside the gene matches. This CDR3 has 17 amino acids. As DNA, the CDR3 is TGCAGCGTTGTCGGCAGGCGGACTAGCCCTAGCACAGATACGCAGTATTTT. Translated: CSVVGRRTSPSTDTQYF.

CDR3 residues: CSVEEGRNTEAFF. CDR3 bases: TGCAGCGTTGAGGAGGGACGGAACACTGAAGCTTTCTTT. The rearrangement uses TRBV29-1 and TRBJ1-1; TRBD1 is a possible D gene (5 bases). Germline CDR1 and CDR2: SQVTM and ANQGSEA. V shed 3 bases and J shed 1 base, with 9 bases lying between them. The CDR3 length is 13 residues.

CDR3 coding DNA: TGCGCCAGCAGCTTGGACACCAATCAGCCCCAGCATTTT. It is translated as CASSLDTNQPQHF. The V gene is TRBV5-1, the J gene TRBJ1-5; D not certain. V lost 0 bases to trimming and J lost 3 bases, with 4 bases between them. This CDR3 is built from 13 residues. CDR1 is SGHRS, CDR2 YFSETQ, per germline.

This clone was detected only a few times. The V call is TRBV6-2 or TRBV6-3, the J call TRBJ1-1; TRBD1 is a possible D gene (5 bases). Per the germline V gene, CDR1 is MNHEY and CDR2 is SVGEGT. The CDR3 has 15 amino acids. Between the trimmed V and J ends, which lost 4 bases and 1 base, there was a span of 13 bases. The CDR3 nucleotides are TGTGCCAGCAGTTCATATGCTAGGGGGAACACTGAAGCTTTCTTT. Protein: CASSSYARGNTEAFF.

This chain connects TRBV5-1 to TRBJ2-5, with 7 bases identical to TRBD1. Losses at the gene ends were 6 bases for V and 5 bases for J; bases not matched to a gene: 10. There are 14 residues in the CDR3. The germline V gene has CDR1 SGHRS and CDR2 YFSETQ. CDR3 bases: TGCGCCAGCAACGAGGGGGCCTTTTCGGAGACCCAGTACTTC. It specifies CASNEGAFSETQYF. Combining the CDR3 with reference TRBV5-1 and TRBJ2-5 gives the whole variable domain KAGVTQTPRYLIKTRGQQVTLSCSPISGHRSVSWYQQTPGQGLQFLFEYFSETQRNKGNFPGRFSGRQFSNSRSEMNVSTLELGDSALYLCASNEGAFSETQYFGPGTRLLVL.

V gene TRBV18 combines with J gene TRBJ2-5; a possible D gene is TRBD2 (6 bases). The V and J ends lost 4 bases and 4 bases respectively, with 22 bases between them. CDR3 size: 17 residues. Germline V gene lookup returns CDR1 KGHSH and CDR2 LQKENI. In DNA form, the CDR3 reads TGTGCCAGCTCACGGGGCAGGAGGGGCGATTTTAGAGAGACCCAGTACTTC. Protein sequence: CASSRGRRGDFRETQYF. Combining the CDR3 with reference TRBV18 and TRBJ2-5 gives the whole variable domain NAGVMQNPRHLVRRRGQEARLRCSPMKGHSHVYWYRQLPEEGLKFMVYLQKENIIDESGMPKERFSAEFPKEGPSILRIQQVVRGDSAAYFCASSRGRRGDFRETQYFGPGTRLLVL.

The chain combines TRBV9 with TRBJ2-1; the match to TRBD1 covers 9 bases. Per the germline V gene, CDR1 is SGDLS and CDR2 is YYNGEE. The CDR3 consists of 16 residues. Trimming took 4 bases from V and 0 from J; bases not matched to a gene: 5. The CDR3 region is CASSLETGGSYNEQFF. In nucleotides, the CDR3 is TGTGCCAGCAGCCTAGAGACAGGGGGCTCCTACAATGAGCAGTTCTTC.

V is TRBV4-3 and J is TRBJ2-3, with TRBD2 matching 9 bases. Germline CDR1 is LGHNA and CDR2 is YSLEER. The CDR3 spans 19 residues. With 0 bases clipped from V and 6 bases from J, the junction kept 16 bases outside the gene matches. CDR3 sequence: CASSQDPPPSGDQGDTQYF. The CDR3 coding sequence is TGCGCCAGCAGCCAAGACCCCCCCCCTAGCGGGGACCAAGGGGATACGCAGTATTTT.